This note documents a single T cell receptor beta chain sequence. The use of a sample-barcoded 5' primer and a J-beta primer mix characterized a second PCR of about 7 to 12 cycles. The yield of each sample was at least 2.5 million CDR3-containing paired-end reads. TCRdb redid the calling of the 5' RACE reads with MiXCR, one entry per CDR3 protein. In the table there are around 800,000 distinct CDR3 sequences, about 53% of which are singletons. This sample is part of a study of blood T cells in healthy people across ages. Per germline, CDR1 DFQATT and CDR2 SNEGSKA (reference sequence). The CDR3 contains 14 residues.

The specimen sequenced was blood. This TCR was sampled from a man aged 80 or over in good health. This sequence joins TRBV20-1 and TRBJ2-5, with 7 bases fitting TRBD1. The J call is doubtful: the DNA matches TRBJ2-7 better. The CDR3 spells CSARDGDRVNEQYF. CDR3 coding DNA: TGCAGTGCTAGAGATGGAGACAGGGTCAACGAGCAGTACTTC.